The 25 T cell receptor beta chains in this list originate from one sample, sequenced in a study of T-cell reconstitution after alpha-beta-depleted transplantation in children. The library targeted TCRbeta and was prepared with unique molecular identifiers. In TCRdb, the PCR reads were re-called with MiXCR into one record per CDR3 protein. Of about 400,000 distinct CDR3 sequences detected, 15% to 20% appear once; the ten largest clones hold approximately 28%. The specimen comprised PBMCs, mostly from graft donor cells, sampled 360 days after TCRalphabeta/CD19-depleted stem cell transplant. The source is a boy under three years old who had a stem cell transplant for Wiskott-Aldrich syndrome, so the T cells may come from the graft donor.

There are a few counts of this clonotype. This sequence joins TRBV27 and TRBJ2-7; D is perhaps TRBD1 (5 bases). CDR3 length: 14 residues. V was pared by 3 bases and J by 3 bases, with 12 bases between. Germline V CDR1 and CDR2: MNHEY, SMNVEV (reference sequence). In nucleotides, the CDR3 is TGTGCCAGCAGTTTCTCTTCAGGGTACTACGAGCAGTACTTC. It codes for CASSFSSGYYEQYF.

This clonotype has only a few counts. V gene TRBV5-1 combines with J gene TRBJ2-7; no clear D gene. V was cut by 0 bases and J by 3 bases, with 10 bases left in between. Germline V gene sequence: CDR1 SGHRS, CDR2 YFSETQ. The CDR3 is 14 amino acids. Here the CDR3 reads CASSLGAELYEQYF. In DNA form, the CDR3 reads TGCGCCAGCAGCTTGGGTGCGGAGCTCTACGAGCAGTACTTC.

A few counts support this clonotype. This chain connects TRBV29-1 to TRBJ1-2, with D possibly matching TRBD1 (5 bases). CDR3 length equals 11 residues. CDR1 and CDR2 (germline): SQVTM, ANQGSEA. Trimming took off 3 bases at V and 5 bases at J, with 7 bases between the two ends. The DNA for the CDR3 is TGCAGCGTTGAGGGGCCTTATGGCTACACCTTC. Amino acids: CSVEGPYGYTF.

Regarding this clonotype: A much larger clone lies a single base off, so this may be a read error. The CDR3 DNA reads as TGTGCCAGCAGTGTTAGCTCACATCCCGGGGAGGTGTTTTTT. It yields the protein CASSVSSHPGEVFF. The chain employs TRBV2 and TRBJ2-2; D perhaps matches TRBD2 (6 bases). Germline V gives CDR1 SNHLY, CDR2 FYNNEI. The CDR3 has 14 residues.

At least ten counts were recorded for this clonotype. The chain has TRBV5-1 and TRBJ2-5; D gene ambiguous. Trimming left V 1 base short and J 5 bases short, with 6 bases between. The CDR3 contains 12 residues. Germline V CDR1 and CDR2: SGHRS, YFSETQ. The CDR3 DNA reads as TGCGCCAGCAGCTTGCGTACGGAGACCCAGTACTTC. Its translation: CASSLRTETQYF.

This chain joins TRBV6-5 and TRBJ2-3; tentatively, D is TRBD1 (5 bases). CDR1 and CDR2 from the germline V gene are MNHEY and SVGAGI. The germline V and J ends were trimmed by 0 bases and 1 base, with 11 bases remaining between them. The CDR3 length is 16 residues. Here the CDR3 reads CASSYSWWGGTDTQYF. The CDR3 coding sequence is TGTGCCAGCAGTTACTCGTGGTGGGGCGGCACAGATACGCAGTATTTT.

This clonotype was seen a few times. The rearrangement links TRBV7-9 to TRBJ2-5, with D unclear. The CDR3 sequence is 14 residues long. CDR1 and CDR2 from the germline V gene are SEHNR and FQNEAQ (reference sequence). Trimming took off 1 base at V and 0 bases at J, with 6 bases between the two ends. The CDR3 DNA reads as TGTGCCAGCAGCTTAGGATGGAACCAAGAGACCCAGTACTTC. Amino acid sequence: CASSLGWNQETQYF.

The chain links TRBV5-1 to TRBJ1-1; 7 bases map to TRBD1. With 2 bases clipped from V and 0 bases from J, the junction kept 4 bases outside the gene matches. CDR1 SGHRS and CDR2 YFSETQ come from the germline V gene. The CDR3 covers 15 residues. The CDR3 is CASSFEGALNTEAFF. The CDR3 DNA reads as TGCGCCAGCAGCTTTGAGGGGGCTTTGAACACTGAAGCTTTCTTT.

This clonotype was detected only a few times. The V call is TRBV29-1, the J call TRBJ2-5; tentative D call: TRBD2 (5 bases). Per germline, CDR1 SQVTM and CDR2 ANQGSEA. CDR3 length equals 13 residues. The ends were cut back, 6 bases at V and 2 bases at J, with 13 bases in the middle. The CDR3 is CSVARGTQETQYF. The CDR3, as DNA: TGCAGCGTCGCCCGGGGTACACAAGAGACCCAGTACTTC.

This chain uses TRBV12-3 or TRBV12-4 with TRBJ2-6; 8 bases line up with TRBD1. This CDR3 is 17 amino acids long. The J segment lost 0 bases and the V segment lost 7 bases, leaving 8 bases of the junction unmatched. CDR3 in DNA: TGTGCCAGCATACGGGACAGGCGGTTCTCTGGGGCCAACGTCCTGACTTTC. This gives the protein CASIRDRRFSGANVLTF.

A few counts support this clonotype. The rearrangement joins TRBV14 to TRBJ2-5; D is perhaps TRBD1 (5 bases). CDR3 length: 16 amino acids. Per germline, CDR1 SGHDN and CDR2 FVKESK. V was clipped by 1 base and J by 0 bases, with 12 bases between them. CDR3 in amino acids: CASSQVGATYQETQYF. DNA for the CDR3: TGTGCCAGCAGCCAAGTAGGGGCCACGTACCAAGAGACCCAGTACTTC.

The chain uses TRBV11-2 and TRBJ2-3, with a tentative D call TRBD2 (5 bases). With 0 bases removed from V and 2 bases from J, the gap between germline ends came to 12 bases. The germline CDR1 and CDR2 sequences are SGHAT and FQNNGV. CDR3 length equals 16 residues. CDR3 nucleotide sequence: TGTGCCAGCAGCTTAGAAGGGTCTAGCTCCACAGATACGCAGTATTTT. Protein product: CASSLEGSSSTDTQYF.

The CDR3 protein is CATSDIYRGTNTGELFF. The DNA for the CDR3 is TGTGCCACCAGTGATATCTACAGGGGAACGAACACCGGGGAGCTGTTTTTT. This chain joins TRBV24-1 and TRBJ2-2; 7 positions match TRBD1. Germline CDR1 is KGHDR and CDR2 is SFDVKD. J gave up 0 bases and V 3 bases, and 6 bases lay outside the gene matches. The CDR3 is 17 amino acids.

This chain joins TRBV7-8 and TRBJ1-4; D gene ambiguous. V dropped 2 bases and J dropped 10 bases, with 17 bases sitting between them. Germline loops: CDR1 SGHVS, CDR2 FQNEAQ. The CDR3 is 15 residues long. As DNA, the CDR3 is TGTGCCAGCAGCTTACGAGGCGAGGCTGGCGGAAAACTGTTTTTT. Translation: CASSLRGEAGGKLFF.

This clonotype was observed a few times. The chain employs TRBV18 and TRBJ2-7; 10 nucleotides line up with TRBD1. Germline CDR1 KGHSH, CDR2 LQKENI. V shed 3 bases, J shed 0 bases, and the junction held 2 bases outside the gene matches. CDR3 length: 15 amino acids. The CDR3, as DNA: TGTGCCAGCTCACCCTGGACAGGGGGCTCCTACGAGCAGTACTTC. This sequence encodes CASSPWTGGSYEQYF.

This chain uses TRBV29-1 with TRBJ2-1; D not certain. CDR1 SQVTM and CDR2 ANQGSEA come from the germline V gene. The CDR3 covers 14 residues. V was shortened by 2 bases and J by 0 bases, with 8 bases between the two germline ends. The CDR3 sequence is CSVELRRSYNEQFF. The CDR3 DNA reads TGCAGCGTTGAACTCAGGCGCTCCTACAATGAGCAGTTCTTC.

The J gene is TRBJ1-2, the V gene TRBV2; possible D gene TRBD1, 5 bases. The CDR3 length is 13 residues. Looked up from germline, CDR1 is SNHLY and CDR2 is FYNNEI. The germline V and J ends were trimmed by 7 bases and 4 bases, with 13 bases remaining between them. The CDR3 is CASMSGGVYGYTF. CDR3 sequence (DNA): TGTGCCAGCATGTCCGGGGGTGTCTATGGCTACACCTTC.

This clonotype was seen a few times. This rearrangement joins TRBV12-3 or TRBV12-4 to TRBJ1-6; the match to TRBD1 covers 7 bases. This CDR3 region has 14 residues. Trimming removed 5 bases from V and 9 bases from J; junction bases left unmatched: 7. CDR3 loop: CASSDRAGISPLHF. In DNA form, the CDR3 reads TGTGCCAGCAGTGACAGGGCTGGAATTTCACCCCTCCACTTT.

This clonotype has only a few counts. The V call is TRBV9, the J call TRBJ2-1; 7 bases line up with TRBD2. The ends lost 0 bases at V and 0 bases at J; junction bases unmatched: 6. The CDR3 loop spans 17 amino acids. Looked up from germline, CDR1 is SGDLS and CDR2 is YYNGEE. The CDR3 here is CASSVGSGTLSYNEQFF. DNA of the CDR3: TGTGCCAGCAGCGTAGGGAGCGGGACGCTCTCCTACAATGAGCAGTTCTTC.

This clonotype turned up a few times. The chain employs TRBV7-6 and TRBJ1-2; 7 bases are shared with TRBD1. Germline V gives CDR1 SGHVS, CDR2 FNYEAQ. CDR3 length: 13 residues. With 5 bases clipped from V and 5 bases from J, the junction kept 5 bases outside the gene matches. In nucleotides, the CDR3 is TGTGCCAGCAGCGTCGGACAGGCTTATGGCTACACCTTC. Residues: CASSVGQAYGYTF.

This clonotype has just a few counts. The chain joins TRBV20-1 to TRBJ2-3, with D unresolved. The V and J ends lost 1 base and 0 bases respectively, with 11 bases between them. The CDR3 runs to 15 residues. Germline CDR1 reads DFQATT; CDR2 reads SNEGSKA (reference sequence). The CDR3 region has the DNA TGCAGTGCTAGAGTCCCTCGCCACAGCACAGATACGCAGTATTTT. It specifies CSARVPRHSTDTQYF.

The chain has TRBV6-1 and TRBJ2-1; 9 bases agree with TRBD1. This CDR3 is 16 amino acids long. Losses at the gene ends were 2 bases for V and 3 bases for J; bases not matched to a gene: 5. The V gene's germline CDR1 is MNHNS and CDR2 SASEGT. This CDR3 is CASSETGGKGYNEQFF. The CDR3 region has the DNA TGTGCCAGCAGTGAAACAGGGGGCAAAGGCTACAATGAGCAGTTCTTC.

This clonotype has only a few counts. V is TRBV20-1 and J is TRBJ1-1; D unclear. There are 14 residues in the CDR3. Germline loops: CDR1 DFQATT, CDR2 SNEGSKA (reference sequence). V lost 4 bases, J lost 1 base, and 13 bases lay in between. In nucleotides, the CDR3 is TGCAGTGCTACCTCTCAAAACGGGAACACTGAAGCTTTCTTT. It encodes CSATSQNGNTEAFF.

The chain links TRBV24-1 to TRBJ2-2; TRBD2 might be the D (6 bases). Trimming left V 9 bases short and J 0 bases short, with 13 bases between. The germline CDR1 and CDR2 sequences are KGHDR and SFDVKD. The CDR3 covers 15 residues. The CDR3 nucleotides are TGTGCCACCCAGAGGGCGGGAACGAACACCGGGGAGCTGTTTTTT. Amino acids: CATQRAGTNTGELFF.

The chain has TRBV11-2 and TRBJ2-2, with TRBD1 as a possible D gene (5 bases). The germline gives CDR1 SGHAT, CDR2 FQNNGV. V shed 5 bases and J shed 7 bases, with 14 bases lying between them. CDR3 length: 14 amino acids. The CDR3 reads CASSPRTRSGELFF. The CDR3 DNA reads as TGTGCCAGCAGCCCACGGACACGTAGCGGGGAGCTGTTTTTT.